The rows below give T cell receptor beta chains drawn from one sample of a study of T cell changes during pregnancy in multiple sclerosis. The method was immunoSEQ multiplex PCR; TCRdb's version includes in-frame clones alone and lacks a portion of them. This sample yields roughly 18,000 clones, of which 85% are seen a single time; around a tenth belongs to the top ten. The starting material was CD8+ T cells from peripheral blood mononuclear cells, obtained after pregnancy. These receptor sequences come from a female donor with multiple sclerosis, enrolled in a pregnancy study. Each CDR3 is given with its conserved first and last residue. The D gene is left open where the match is weak. Expanded clones are given a class, and other clones once, few, many or no size at all.

D	V	size	J	CDR3	DNA
.	TRBV6-1	.	TRBJ2-2	CASSAGFTGELFF	TGTGCCAGCAGTGCAGGGTTCACCGGGGAGCTGTTTTTT
.	TRBV13	once	TRBJ2-5	CASSLRETQYF	TGTGCCAGCAGCCTACGGGAGACCCAGTACTTC
.	TRBV27	.	TRBJ2-1	CASSLSGSEQFF	TGTGCCAGCAGTCTCTCGGGGAGTGAGCAGTTCTTC
.	TRBV5-6	.	TRBJ1-6	CASSLGRYNSPLHF	TGTGCCAGCAGCTTGGGTCGCTATAATTCACCCCTCCACTTT
.	TRBV4-3	.	TRBJ2-7	CASSQDPEAKEQYF	TGCGCCAGCAGCCAAGATCCCGAAGCGAAGGAGCAGTACTTC
TRBD1	TRBV28	once	TRBJ2-2	CASSSGQGEVGELFF	TGTGCCAGCAGTTCGGGACAGGGGGAGGTCGGGGAGCTGTTTTTT
.	TRBV2	.	TRBJ1-5	CASSRGYSNQPQHF	TGTGCCAGCAGCAGGGGTTATAGCAATCAGCCCCAGCATTTT
TRBD1	TRBV2	.	TRBJ1-1	CASSERVTGFTEAFF	TGTGCCAGCAGTGAACGCGTGACAGGGTTCACTGAAGCTTTCTTT
TRBD2	TRBV5-1	.	TRBJ2-7	CASSATSGGTGEQYF	TGCGCCAGCAGCGCAACTAGCGGGGGGACCGGCGAGCAGTACTTC
TRBD1	TRBV6-4	.	TRBJ2-6	CASSDGTGDSSGANVLTF	TGTGCCAGCAGTGACGGGACAGGCGATAGCTCTGGGGCCAACGTCCTGACTTTC
TRBD1	TRBV4-3	.	TRBJ2-7	CASSQLTGDTYEQYF	TGCGCCAGCAGCCAGTTGACAGGGGACACCTACGAGCAGTACTTC
.	TRBV6-6	.	TRBJ1-5	CASSYSAQRGPQHF	TGTGCCAGCAGTTACTCCGCGCAAAGGGGGCCCCAGCATTTT
.	TRBV6-5	.	TRBJ1-4	CASSYEDGTNEKLFF	TGTGCCAGCAGTTACGAGGATGGAACTAATGAAAAACTGTTTTTT
TRBD2	TRBV6-6	.	TRBJ2-2	CASVTESGGTGELFF	TGTGCCAGCGTTACTGAGTCGGGGGGAACCGGGGAGCTGTTTTTT
TRBD2	TRBV4-3	.	TRBJ2-3	CASSQDFSPGTSGGNGDTQYF	TGCGCCAGCAGCCAAGATTTCTCACCCGGGACTAGCGGGGGGAATGGAGATACGCAGTATTTT
TRBD1	TRBV7-9	once	TRBJ2-1	CASSPRDRYNEQFF	TGTGCCAGCAGCCCCCGGGACAGATACAATGAGCAGTTCTTC
.	TRBV2	.	TRBJ1-3	CASSPRGIVSSGNTIYF	TGTGCCAGCAGTCCGCGCGGTATAGTGAGCTCTGGAAACACCATATATTTT
TRBD2	TRBV30	.	TRBJ2-1	CAWSTGAGGGDEQFF	TGTGCCTGGAGTACGGGAGCGGGGGGTGGGGATGAGCAGTTCTTC
.	TRBV4-3	.	TRBJ2-1	CASSPRLYYNKQFF	TGCGCCAGCAGCCCCCGACTTTACTACAATAAGCAGTTCTTC
.	TRBV6-5	once	TRBJ2-1	CASRSYAPNEQFF	TGTGCCAGCAGGTCCTATGCTCCGAATGAGCAGTTCTTC
.	TRBV19	.	TRBJ2-1	CASSIDEGQGPYNEQFF	TGTGCCAGTAGTATAGATGAAGGCCAGGGTCCCTACAATGAGCAGTTCTTC
.	TRBV19	.	TRBJ1-2	CASGRAYNYGYTF	TGTGCCAGTGGCAGGGCATACAACTATGGCTACACCTTC
TRBD2	TRBV5-1	.	TRBJ2-5	CASSLASTSGGETQYF	TGCGCCAGCAGCTTGGCCTCCACTAGCGGGGGGGAGACCCAGTACTTC
.	TRBV7-9	.	TRBJ2-7	CASSGQGGYEQYF	TGTGCCAGCAGCGGGCAGGGTGGGTACGAGCAGTACTTC
.	TRBV7-3	.	TRBJ2-3	CASSLNPGTSTDTQYF	TGTGCCAGCAGCTTAAATCCAGGAACTAGCACAGATACGCAGTATTTT
.	TRBV4-1	.	TRBJ2-7	CASSQSPGGINYEQYF	TGCGCCAGCAGCCAATCCCCGGGGGGCATTAACTACGAGCAGTACTTC
TRBD2	TRBV27	.	TRBJ2-5	CASSPGLAGGRDWVETQYF	TGTGCCAGCAGTCCGGGACTAGCGGGAGGGAGGGACTGGGTAGAGACCCAGTACTTC
.	TRBV4-3	.	TRBJ1-1	CASSQQSRGNTEAFF	TGCGCCAGCAGCCAACAATCCAGGGGGAACACTGAAGCTTTCTTT
TRBD1	TRBV7-6	.	TRBJ1-2	CASSFLTGGVNYGYTF	TGTGCCAGCAGCTTCCTGACAGGGGGGGTTAACTATGGCTACACCTTC
.	TRBV19	.	TRBJ1-5	CASSTQDRREQPQHF	TGTGCCAGTAGTACTCAAGACAGGAGAGAACAGCCCCAGCATTTT
TRBD2	TRBV7-8	.	TRBJ2-1	CASSFTSGGATEEQFF	TGTGCCAGCAGCTTTACTAGCGGGGGGGCAACAGAAGAGCAGTTCTTC
.	TRBV6-6	few	TRBJ1-1	CATGLQEGTEAFF	TGTGCCACCGGGCTACAGGAGGGGACTGAAGCTTTCTTT
TRBD2	TRBV6-4	.	TRBJ2-2	CASSPNGGETVGELFF	TGTGCCAGCAGTCCAAACGGGGGGGAGACGGTCGGGGAGCTGTTTTTT
.	TRBV10-2	.	TRBJ2-1	CASTDPGPGQFF	TGCGCCAGCACTGACCCCGGCCCAGGGCAGTTCTTC
.	TRBV9	.	TRBJ2-3	CASSAGYTDTQYF	TGTGCCAGCAGCGCCGGGTACACAGATACGCAGTATTTT
TRBD2	TRBV5-6	.	TRBJ2-1	CASSFFTSGTNEQFF	TGTGCCAGCAGCTTCTTCACTAGCGGGACCAATGAGCAGTTCTTC
TRBD1	TRBV4-3	.	TRBJ2-2	CASSQDATGGIGELFF	TGCGCCAGCAGCCAAGATGCGACAGGGGGTATCGGGGAGCTGTTTTTT
.	TRBV10-3	.	TRBJ2-3	CAISESLAHTQYF	TGTGCCATCAGTGAGTCTCTGGCCCATACGCAGTATTTT
.	TRBV4-1	.	TRBJ1-1	CASSQEPGGNTEAFF	TGCGCCAGCAGCCAAGAACCGGGGGGCAACACTGAAGCTTTCTTT
.	TRBV30	few	TRBJ1-1	CAWSRGTEAFF	TGTGCCTGGAGTAGGGGAACTGAAGCTTTCTTT
TRBD1	TRBV4-2	.	TRBJ2-1	CASGGQGNEQFF	TGTGCCAGTGGGGGACAGGGGAATGAGCAGTTCTTC
TRBD2	TRBV28	.	TRBJ2-7	CASSLWLAGVEQYF	TGTGCCAGCAGTTTATGGCTAGCGGGAGTCGAGCAGTACTTC
TRBD1	TRBV7-2	.	TRBJ1-2	CASSTDRAGYGYTF	TGTGCCAGCAGTACAGACAGGGCGGGCTATGGCTACACCTTC
TRBD1	TRBV5-6	.	TRBJ1-1	CASDRENTEAFF	TGTGCCAGCGACAGGGAGAACACTGAAGCTTTCTTT
TRBD1	TRBV28	.	TRBJ2-6	CASRNDRDSLSGANVLTF	TGTGCCAGCAGGAATGACCGGGACAGTCTCTCTGGGGCCAACGTCCTGACTTTC
.	TRBV6-1	.	TRBJ2-7	CASSESGGSSYEQYF	TGTGCCAGCAGTGAGTCAGGGGGGAGCTCCTACGAGCAGTACTTC
.	TRBV29-1	.	TRBJ2-5	CSVTPRGNADQETQYF	TGCAGCGTTACCCCTCGCGGGAACGCGGATCAAGAGACCCAGTACTTC
.	TRBV28	.	TRBJ2-3	CASSFGSGVTDTQYF	TGTGCCAGCAGTTTTGGATCAGGGGTGACAGATACGCAGTATTTT
TRBD1	TRBV19	.	TRBJ1-1	CASGDRIEAFF	TGTGCCAGTGGGGACAGGATCGAGGCTTTCTTT
TRBD1	TRBV4-3	.	TRBJ2-5	CASSHTTGLTETQYF	TGCGCCAGCAGCCACACGACAGGGTTAACGGAGACCCAGTACTTC
.	TRBV6-1	.	TRBJ1-1	CASSPGVRYTEAFF	TGTGCCAGCAGTCCGGGAGTAAGGTACACTGAAGCTTTCTTT
TRBD2	TRBV4-3	.	TRBJ2-3	CASSQDVSGSTDTQYF	TGCGCCAGCAGCCAAGATGTTAGCGGGAGCACAGATACGCAGTATTTT
.	TRBV7-9	.	TRBJ1-1	CASSSPMNTEAFF	TGTGCCAGCAGCTCCCCTATGAACACTGAAGCTTTCTTT
.	TRBV4-3	.	TRBJ1-1	CASSQTKGVTEAFF	TGCGCCAGCAGCCAGACAAAAGGGGTTACTGAAGCTTTCTTT